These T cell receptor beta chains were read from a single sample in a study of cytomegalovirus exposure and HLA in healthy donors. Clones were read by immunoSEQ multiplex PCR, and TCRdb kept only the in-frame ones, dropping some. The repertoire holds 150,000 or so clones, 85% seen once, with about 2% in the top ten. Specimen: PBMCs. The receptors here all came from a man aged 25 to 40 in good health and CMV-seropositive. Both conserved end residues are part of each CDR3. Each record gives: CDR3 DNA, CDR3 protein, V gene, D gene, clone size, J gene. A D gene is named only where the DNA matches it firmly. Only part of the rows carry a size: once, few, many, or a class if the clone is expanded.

TGTGCCAGCAGCTTAGTTTCAGGCGGGGGGGGAGATACGCAGTATTTT | CASSLVSGGGGDTQYF | TRBV11-3 | TRBD2 | NA | TRBJ2-3
TGCGCCAGCAGCCAGCGTTCCAATTCACCCCTCCACTTT | CASSQRSNSPLHF | TRBV4-1 | NA | NA | TRBJ1-6
TGTGCCTTCTCAGGGGGACGTACCTACAATGAGCAGTTCTTC | CAFSGGRTYNEQFF | TRBV30 | TRBD1 | NA | TRBJ2-1
TGTGCCAGCCTTAATGAAAAACTGTTTTTT | CASLNEKLFF | TRBV27 | NA | NA | TRBJ1-4
TGTGCCAGCAGCTTAGGGGGACAGTTGAACACTGAAGCTTTCTTT | CASSLGGQLNTEAFF | TRBV11-3 | TRBD1 | NA | TRBJ1-1
TGTGCCTATTCCAGGGTACTAAACACTGAAGCTTTCTTT | CAYSRVLNTEAFF | TRBV30 | NA | few | TRBJ1-1
TGTGCCAGCAGAGAACCGACAGACGGCGGGGAGCTGTTTTTT | CASREPTDGGELFF | TRBV6-1 | NA | NA | TRBJ2-2
TGTGCCAGCAGCGGCTTCCAGGGGGGAGGCAATCAGCCCCAGCATTTT | CASSGFQGGGNQPQHF | TRBV5-8 | TRBD1 | NA | TRBJ1-5
TGCGCCAGCAGCCAAGAGCGTAGAGGAGCCTGGGAGCAGTACTTC | CASSQERRGAWEQYF | TRBV4-1 | NA | few | TRBJ2-7
TGTGCCAGCAGTAAAGCAGGGAGGGACACTGAAGCTTTCTTT | CASSKAGRDTEAFF | TRBV6-5 | NA | NA | TRBJ1-1
TGTGCCAGCAGCAAGGAGGGCAGGCGGTCGGACGAGCAGTACTTC | CASSKEGRRSDEQYF | TRBV11-2 | NA | NA | TRBJ2-7
TGTGCCAGATCGAACCGGGGGAGACAGGGCGGGGAGACCCAGTACTTC | CARSNRGRQGGETQYF | TRBV5-3 | NA | NA | TRBJ2-5
TGCAGCGTTAGAGGGAGTCCGGGGGACACTGAAGCTTTCTTT | CSVRGSPGDTEAFF | TRBV29-1 | NA | NA | TRBJ1-1
TGTGCCAGCAGCTTTGTACAGGGGCAAGAGACCCAGTACTTC | CASSFVQGQETQYF | TRBV7-2 | TRBD1 | NA | TRBJ2-5
TGTGCCAGCAGTCGCCCCGGGTCATCGGAGGGTGAAAAACTGTTTTTT | CASSRPGSSEGEKLFF | TRBV6-6 | NA | NA | TRBJ1-4
TGTGCCAGCAGCCAGGGGACAGTTCCCCGTAATTCACCCCTCCACTTT | CASSQGTVPRNSPLHF | TRBV7-2 | TRBD1 | few | TRBJ1-6
TGTGCCAGCAGTTACAGGACCGGGGTCGGGGAGCTGTTTTTT | CASSYRTGVGELFF | TRBV6-5 | NA | NA | TRBJ2-2
TGTGCCAGCTCCTTCGGACAGGTCGGCCCTCAGCCCCAGCATTTT | CASSFGQVGPQPQHF | TRBV18 | TRBD1 | NA | TRBJ1-5
TGTGCCAGCAGCCCACAGGGTCGGGAGACCCAGTACTTC | CASSPQGRETQYF | TRBV11-3 | NA | NA | TRBJ2-5
TGTGCCAGCAGCTTAACAGGTAGCAATCAGCCCCAGCATTTT | CASSLTGSNQPQHF | TRBV7-2 | NA | NA | TRBJ1-5
TGCGCCAGCAGTTTCAGGGGAGGGTCCGGGGAGCTGTTTTTT | CASSFRGGSGELFF | TRBV10-1 | NA | once | TRBJ2-2
TGTGCCAGCAGTTGGGGACTAGCGGGGGAGCTGTTTTTT | CASSWGLAGELFF | TRBV7-2 | TRBD2 | NA | TRBJ2-2
TGTGCCAGCAGCTTAACAGACTCCTACGAGCAGTACTTC | CASSLTDSYEQYF | TRBV5-8 | NA | NA | TRBJ2-7
TGCGCCAGCAGCCAAGCGGACAGGGGGCGCGGAAACACCATATATTTT | CASSQADRGRGNTIYF | TRBV4-1 | TRBD1 | NA | TRBJ1-3
TGTGCCAGCAGCGTACCGGGTTCACCCCTCCACTTT | CASSVPGSPLHF | TRBV9 | NA | few | TRBJ1-6
TGCAGCGTTGAAAACTTGGGGGCATGGGACTATGGCTACACCTTC | CSVENLGAWDYGYTF | TRBV29-1 | NA | NA | TRBJ1-2
TGTGCCAGCAGCTTAATGTCGGGGGGAAACAACGAGCAGTACTTC | CASSLMSGGNNEQYF | TRBV7-2 | TRBD2 | NA | TRBJ2-7
TGTGCCGGGACTCTAACCACAGATACGCAGTATTTT | CAGTLTTDTQYF | TRBV7-9 | NA | NA | TRBJ2-3
TGTGCCAGCTCTCCGGGACAGGCTGCCTACGAGCAGTACTTC | CASSPGQAAYEQYF | TRBV18 | TRBD1 | NA | TRBJ2-7